This entry is about one TCR beta chain. This receptor's antigen is unknown. Base qualities are not at hand, and no much larger clone is one base apart. These data belong to a study of blood T cell repertoires in COVID-19 (dated by TCRdb to 2020 to 2021). For the study in its entirety: The collaborator samples originated in the United States, Italy and Spain and spanned the acute and convalescent phases of COVID-19. The prospective study material was composed of cDNA or gDNA derived from T cells, B-cell-depleted T cells, or PBMCs. Deeply sampled blood TCRbeta repertoires from subjects exposed to, actively infected with, or recovered from COVID-19 were included in the dataset. The repertoires were released in a freely available public database intended as a resource for research on the immune response to SARS-CoV-2. The samples were drawn from the first 160 participants of the ongoing ImmuneRACE study and from 950 to 1,500 subjects provided by 6 global collaborators. The sample metadata nearly always contained a de-identified subject ID, COVID-19 status, age in years and sex. HLA class I and class II types, where available, came from metadata supplied by the sample provider rather than from assay-based typing. On the study overall, not on this receptor specifically: The quantity of clinical and demographic metadata differed by source and by participant and was supplied without curation.

Participants in the prospective study were aged 18 to 89 years, lived in about two dozen United States geographic areas, and enrolled through a virtual design. In the prospective study, cohorts were assigned on the basis of participant-reported clinical history obtained from a screening survey and a study questionnaire. A participant counted as exposed if, within 2 weeks of entering the study, that participant had been in contact with someone who had a PCR-confirmed or clinician-diagnosed COVID-19 case. In the prospective study, whole blood, serum and a nasopharyngeal or oropharyngeal swab were collected from each participant by mobile phlebotomists. Prospective study participants could optionally give additional blood draws and questionnaires over an approximately 2-month period. Before DNA extraction, blood samples from the prospective study were shipped at room temperature or frozen. TCRbeta CDR3 regions were amplified from genomic DNA using the immunoSEQ Assay, a bias-controlled multiplex PCR. As for the original processing: Within the assay, amplification of reference gene primers was used to estimate how many nucleated cells each sample contained. Sequence reads were collapsed and filtered to measure the absolute abundance of every unique TCRbeta CDR3 rearrangement. Productive Simpson clonality was computed per sample as the square root of Simpson's diversity index over productive rearrangements. TCRdb carries this immuneACCESS record with in-frame sequences only. Its versions omit some clonotypes, under half of them owing to an unresolved V gene in the studies checked, with the rest unexplained. Clone size and V and J calls were adopted from that table, with D and trimming inferred from the DNA. This sample lists 350,000 or so clones; 85% to 90% were detected once. Approximately 1% of the sample is in the top ten clones.

V loses 0 bases of germline sequence and J loses 4 bases, and the interval between the two ends is 9 bases. The CDR3, from cysteine to phenylalanine, totals 14 residues. Just the 42-base CDR3 DNA is kept, in frame starting at base 1. The germline V gene encodes CDR1 MGHRA and CDR2 YSYEKL. The chain employs TRBV4-1 and TRBJ1-2; matching of 6 bases hints at TRBD1 as the D gene. The receptor comes from a woman under 40 who had been exposed to COVID-19. Material for sequencing was PBMCs or T cells enriched from blood (not recorded which). The CDR3 is CASSQDRGIYGYTF. The DNA sequence is given as TGCGCCAGCAGCCAAGACAGGGGAATCTATGGCTACACCTTC.